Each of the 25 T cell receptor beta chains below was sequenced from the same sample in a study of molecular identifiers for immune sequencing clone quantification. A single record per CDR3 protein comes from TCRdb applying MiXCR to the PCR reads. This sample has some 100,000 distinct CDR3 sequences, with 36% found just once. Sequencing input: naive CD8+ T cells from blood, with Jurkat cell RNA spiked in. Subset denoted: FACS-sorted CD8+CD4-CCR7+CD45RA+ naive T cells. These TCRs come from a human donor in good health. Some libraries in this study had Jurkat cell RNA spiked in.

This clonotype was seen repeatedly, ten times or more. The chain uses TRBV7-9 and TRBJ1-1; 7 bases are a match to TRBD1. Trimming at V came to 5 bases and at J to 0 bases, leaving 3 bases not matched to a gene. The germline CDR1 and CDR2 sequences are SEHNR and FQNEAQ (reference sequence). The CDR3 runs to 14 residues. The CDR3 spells CASSPDRVNTEAFF. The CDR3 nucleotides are TGTGCCAGCAGCCCAGACAGGGTGAACACTGAAGCTTTCTTT.

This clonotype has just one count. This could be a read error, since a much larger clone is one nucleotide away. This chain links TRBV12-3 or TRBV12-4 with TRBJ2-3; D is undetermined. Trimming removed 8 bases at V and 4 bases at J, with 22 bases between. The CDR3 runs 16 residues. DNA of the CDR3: TGTGCCAGCCATACCTCTGGCGAAACGAGCGCAGATACGCAGTATTTT. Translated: CASHTSGETSADTQYF.

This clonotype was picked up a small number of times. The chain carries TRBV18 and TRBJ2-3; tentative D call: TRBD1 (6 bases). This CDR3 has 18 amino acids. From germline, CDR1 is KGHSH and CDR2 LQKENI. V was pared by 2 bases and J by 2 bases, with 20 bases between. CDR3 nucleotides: TGTGCCAGCTCACCAAGGTTTCAGGTTATGGGACACACAGATACGCAGTATTTT. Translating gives CASSPRFQVMGHTDTQYF.

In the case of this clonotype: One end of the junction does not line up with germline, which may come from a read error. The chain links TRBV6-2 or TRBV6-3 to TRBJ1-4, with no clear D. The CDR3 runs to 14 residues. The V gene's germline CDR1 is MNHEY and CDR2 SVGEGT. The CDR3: CASSYGLNNDKLFF. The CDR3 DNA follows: TGTGCCAGCAGTTACGGGCTGAATAATGATAAACTGTTTTTT.

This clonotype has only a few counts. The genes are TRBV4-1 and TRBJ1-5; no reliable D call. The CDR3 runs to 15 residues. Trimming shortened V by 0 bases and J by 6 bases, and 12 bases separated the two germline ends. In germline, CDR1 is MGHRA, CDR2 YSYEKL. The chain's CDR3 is CASSQEEIGSQPQHF. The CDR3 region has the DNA TGCGCCAGCAGCCAAGAGGAGATTGGGAGTCAGCCCCAGCATTTT.

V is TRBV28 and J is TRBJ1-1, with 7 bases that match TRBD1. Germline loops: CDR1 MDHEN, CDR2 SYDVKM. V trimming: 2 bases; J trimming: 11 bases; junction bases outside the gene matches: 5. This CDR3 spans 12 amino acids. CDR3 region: CASSLGTVEAFF. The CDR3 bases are TGTGCCAGCAGTTTAGGGACAGTGGAGGCTTTCTTT.

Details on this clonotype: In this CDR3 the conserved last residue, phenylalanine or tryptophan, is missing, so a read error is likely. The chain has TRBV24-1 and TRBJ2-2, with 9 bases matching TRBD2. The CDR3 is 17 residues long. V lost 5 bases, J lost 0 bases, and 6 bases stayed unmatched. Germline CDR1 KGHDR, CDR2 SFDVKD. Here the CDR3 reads CATSVGSGSANTGELFI. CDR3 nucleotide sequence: TGTGCCACCAGTGTAGGTAGCGGGAGCGCGAACACCGGGGAGCTGTTTATT.

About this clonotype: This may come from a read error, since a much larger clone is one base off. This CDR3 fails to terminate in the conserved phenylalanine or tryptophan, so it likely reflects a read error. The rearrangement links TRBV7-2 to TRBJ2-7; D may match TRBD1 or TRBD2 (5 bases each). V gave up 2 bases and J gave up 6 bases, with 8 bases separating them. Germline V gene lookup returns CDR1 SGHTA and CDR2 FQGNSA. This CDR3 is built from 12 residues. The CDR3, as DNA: TGTGCCAGCAGCTTAACCGGGGCCGAGCAGTACCTC. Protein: CASSLTGAEQYL.

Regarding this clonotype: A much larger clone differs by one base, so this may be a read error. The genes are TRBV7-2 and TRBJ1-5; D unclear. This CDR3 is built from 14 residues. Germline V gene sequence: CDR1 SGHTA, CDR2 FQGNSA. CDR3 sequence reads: CASSLHYSNQPRHF. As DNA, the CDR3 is TGTGCCAGCAGCTTACACTATAGCAATCAGCCCCGGCATTTT.

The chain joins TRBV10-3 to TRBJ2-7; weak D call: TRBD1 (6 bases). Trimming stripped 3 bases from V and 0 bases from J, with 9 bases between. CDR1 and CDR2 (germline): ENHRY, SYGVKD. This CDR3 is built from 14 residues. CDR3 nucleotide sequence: TGTGCCATCAGTGAAGGGGGTCACTCCTACGAGCAGTACTTC. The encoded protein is CAISEGGHSYEQYF.

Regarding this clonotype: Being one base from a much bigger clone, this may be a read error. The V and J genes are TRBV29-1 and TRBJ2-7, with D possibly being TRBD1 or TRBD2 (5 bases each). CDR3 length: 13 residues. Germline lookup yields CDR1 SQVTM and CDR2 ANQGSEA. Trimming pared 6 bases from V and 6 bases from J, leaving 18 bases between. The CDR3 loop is CSVGSGTACEQYF. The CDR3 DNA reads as TGCAGCGTGGGATCAGGGACGGCCTGCGAGCAGTACTTC.

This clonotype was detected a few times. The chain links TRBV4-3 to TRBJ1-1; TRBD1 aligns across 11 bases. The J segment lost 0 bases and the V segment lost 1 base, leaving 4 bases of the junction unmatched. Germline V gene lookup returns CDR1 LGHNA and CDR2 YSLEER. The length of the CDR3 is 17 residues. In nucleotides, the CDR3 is TGCGCCAGCAGCCAAGCGGACAGGGGGCCGATGAACACTGAAGCTTTCTTT. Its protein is CASSQADRGPMNTEAFF.

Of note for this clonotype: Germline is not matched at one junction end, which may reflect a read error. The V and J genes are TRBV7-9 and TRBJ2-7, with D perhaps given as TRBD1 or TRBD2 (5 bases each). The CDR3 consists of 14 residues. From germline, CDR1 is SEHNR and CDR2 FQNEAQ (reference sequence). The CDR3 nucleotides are TGTGCCAGCAGCACCTGGGACGGAGCCTACGGGCAGTACTTC. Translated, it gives CASSTWDGAYGQYF.

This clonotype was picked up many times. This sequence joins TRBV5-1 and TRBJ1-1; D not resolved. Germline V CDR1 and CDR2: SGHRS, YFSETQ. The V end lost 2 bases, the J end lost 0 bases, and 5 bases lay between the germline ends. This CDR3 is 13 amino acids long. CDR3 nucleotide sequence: TGCGCCAGCAGCTTTTATCTGAACACTGAAGCTTTCTTT. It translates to CASSFYLNTEAFF.

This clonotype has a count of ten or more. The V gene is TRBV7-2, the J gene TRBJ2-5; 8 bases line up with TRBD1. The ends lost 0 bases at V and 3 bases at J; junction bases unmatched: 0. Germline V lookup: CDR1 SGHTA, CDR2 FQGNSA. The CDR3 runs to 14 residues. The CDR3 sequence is CASSLADREETQYF. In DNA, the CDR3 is TGTGCCAGCAGCTTAGCGGACAGGGAAGAGACCCAGTACTTC.

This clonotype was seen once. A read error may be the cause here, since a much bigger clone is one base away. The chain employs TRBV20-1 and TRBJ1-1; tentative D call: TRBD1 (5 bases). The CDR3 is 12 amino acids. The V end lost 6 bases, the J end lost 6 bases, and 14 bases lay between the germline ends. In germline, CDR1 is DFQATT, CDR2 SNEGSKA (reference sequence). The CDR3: CSATGWDAEAFF. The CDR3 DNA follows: TGCAGTGCGACCGGCTGGGACGCTGAAGCTTTCTTT.

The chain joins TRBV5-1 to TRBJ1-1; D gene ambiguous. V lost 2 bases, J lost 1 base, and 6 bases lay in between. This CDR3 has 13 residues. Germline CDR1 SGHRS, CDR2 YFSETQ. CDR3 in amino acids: CASSFEGNTEAFF. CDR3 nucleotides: TGCGCCAGCAGCTTCGAGGGGAACACTGAAGCTTTCTTT. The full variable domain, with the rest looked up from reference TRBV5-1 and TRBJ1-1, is KAGVTQTPRYLIKTRGQQVTLSCSPISGHRSVSWYQQTPGQGLQFLFEYFSETQRNKGNFPGRFSGRQFSNSRSEMNVSTLELGDSALYLCASSFEGNTEAFFGQGTRLTVV.

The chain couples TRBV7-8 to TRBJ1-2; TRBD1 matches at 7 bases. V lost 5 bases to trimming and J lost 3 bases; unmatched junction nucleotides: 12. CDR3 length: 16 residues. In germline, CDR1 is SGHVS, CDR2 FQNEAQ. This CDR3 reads CASSLTGETEYYGYTF. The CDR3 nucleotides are TGTGCCAGCAGCCTAACAGGGGAGACTGAATACTATGGCTACACCTTC.

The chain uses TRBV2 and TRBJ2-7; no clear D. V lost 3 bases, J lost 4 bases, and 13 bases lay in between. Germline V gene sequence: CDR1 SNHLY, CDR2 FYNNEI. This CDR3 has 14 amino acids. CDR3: CASSDLGRQYEQYF. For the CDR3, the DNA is TGTGCCAGCAGTGATTTGGGCCGACAATACGAGCAGTACTTC.

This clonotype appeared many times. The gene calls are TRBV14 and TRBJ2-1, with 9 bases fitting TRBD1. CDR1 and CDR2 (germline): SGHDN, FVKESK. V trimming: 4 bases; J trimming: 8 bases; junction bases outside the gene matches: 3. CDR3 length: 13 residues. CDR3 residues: CASSRWTGDEQFF. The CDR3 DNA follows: TGTGCCAGCAGCCGCTGGACAGGGGATGAGCAGTTCTTC.

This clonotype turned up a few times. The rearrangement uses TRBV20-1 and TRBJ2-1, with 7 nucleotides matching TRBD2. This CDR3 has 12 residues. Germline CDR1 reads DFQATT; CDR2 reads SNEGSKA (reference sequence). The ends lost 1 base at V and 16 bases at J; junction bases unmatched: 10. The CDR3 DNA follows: TGCAGTGCTAGAGCCCTTAGCGGGTTGCACTTCTTC. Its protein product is CSARALSGLHFF.

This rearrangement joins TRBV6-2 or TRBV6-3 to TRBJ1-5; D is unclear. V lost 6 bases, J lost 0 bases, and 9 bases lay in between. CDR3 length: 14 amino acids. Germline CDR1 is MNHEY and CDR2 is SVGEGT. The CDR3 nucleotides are TGTGCCAGCAGACCCACAGATAGCAATCAGCCCCAGCATTTT. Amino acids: CASRPTDSNQPQHF.

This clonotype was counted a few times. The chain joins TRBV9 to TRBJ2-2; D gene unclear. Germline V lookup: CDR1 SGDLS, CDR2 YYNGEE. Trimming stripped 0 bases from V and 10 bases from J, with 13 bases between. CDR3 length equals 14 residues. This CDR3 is CASSVGRSFEELFF. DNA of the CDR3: TGTGCCAGCAGCGTAGGACGGAGCTTCGAGGAGCTGTTTTTT.

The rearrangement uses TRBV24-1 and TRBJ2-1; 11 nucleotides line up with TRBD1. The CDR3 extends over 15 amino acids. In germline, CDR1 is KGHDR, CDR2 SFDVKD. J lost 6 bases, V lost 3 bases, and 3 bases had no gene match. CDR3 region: CATSDPGQGANEQFF. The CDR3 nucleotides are TGTGCCACCAGTGATCCCGGACAGGGGGCCAATGAGCAGTTCTTC.

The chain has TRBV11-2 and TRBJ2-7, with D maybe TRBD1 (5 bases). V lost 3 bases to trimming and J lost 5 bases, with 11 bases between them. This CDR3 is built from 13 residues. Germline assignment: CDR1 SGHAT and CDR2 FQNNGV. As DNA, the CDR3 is TGTGCCAGCAGCTTCTTCTCAGGGAACGAGCAGTACTTC. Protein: CASSFFSGNEQYF.